The 19 T cell receptor beta chains below were found in one sample sequenced in a study of blood T cell repertoires in COVID-19. Clones were read by immunoSEQ multiplex PCR, and TCRdb kept only the in-frame ones, dropping some. The sample yields approximately 240,000 clones, roughly 84% seen once. Sequenced sample: peripheral blood. The receptors stem from a woman aged 40 to 50 who had recovered from COVID-19.

The chain links TRBV30 to TRBJ2-4, with TRBD1 matching over 9 bases. The J segment lost 15 bases and the V segment lost 0 bases, leaving 6 bases of the junction unmatched. This CDR3 comprises 12 residues. Germline V gene sequence: CDR1 GTSNPN, CDR2 SVGIG (reference sequence). DNA for the CDR3: TGTGCCTGGAGTGTAGATGGGACAGGGCTGTACTTC. Protein: CAWSVDGTGLYF.

V and J are TRBV7-9 and TRBJ1-4; D remains ambiguous. The CDR3 runs 14 residues. Trimming stripped 0 bases from V and 7 bases from J, with 9 bases between. Germline assignment: CDR1 SEHNR and CDR2 FQNEAQ (reference sequence). The CDR3 spells CASSLADRGEKLFF. CDR3 coding DNA: TGTGCCAGCAGCTTAGCAGACCGGGGTGAAAAACTGTTTTTT.

The J gene is TRBJ2-7, the V gene TRBV19, with TRBD1 identical over 7 bases. The ends lost 3 bases at V and 3 bases at J; junction bases unmatched: 5. Germline V gene lookup returns CDR1 LNHDA and CDR2 SQIVND (reference sequence). The CDR3 totals 14 residues. CDR3 region: CASSMEDRVYEQYF. CDR3 DNA sequence: TGTGCCAGTAGTATGGAAGACAGGGTCTACGAGCAGTACTTC.

The rearrangement uses TRBV19 and TRBJ2-7; 9 positions match TRBD2. Germline loops: CDR1 LNHDA, CDR2 SQIVND (reference sequence). There are 14 residues in the CDR3. The V and J ends lost 1 base and 6 bases, in that order; junction bases with no gene match: 4. The CDR3 loop reads CASSIGTAGGEQYF. Written as DNA, the CDR3 is TGTGCCAGTAGTATAGGAACAGCGGGAGGCGAGCAGTACTTC. The variable domain in full, with the rest retrieved from reference TRBV19 and TRBJ2-7, is DGGITQSPKYLFRKEGQNVTLSCEQNLNHDAMYWYRQDPGQGLRLIYYSQIVNDFQKGDIAEGYSVSREKKESFPLTVTSAQKNPTAFYLCASSIGTAGGEQYFGPGTRLTVT.

In nucleotides, the CDR3 is TGTGCCAGCAGCCCCGGAGGGACAGGCGTGAATGGCTACACCTTC. Translated: CASSPGGTGVNGYTF. V is TRBV5-5 and J is TRBJ1-2, with TRBD1 matching over 8 bases. The V gene end was trimmed by 4 bases and the J gene end by 6 bases; junction bases not matched to a gene: 11. The CDR3 is 15 amino acids. Germline assignment: CDR1 SGHKS and CDR2 YYEKEE (reference sequence).

The V gene is TRBV6-4, the J gene TRBJ2-3, with 8 bases identical to TRBD1. Germline V lookup: CDR1 MRHNA, CDR2 SNTAGT. The CDR3 extends over 15 amino acids. Germline trimming cut 5 bases from V and 2 bases from J; bases unmatched to any gene: 6. CDR3 in DNA: TGTGCCAGCAGTCCCGGACAGGGCCACACAGATACGCAGTATTTT. Amino acid sequence: CASSPGQGHTDTQYF.

The chain is built from TRBV2 and TRBJ1-1; 8 positions match TRBD1. The ends lost 6 bases at V and 11 bases at J; junction bases unmatched: 8. The CDR3 is made up of 12 amino acids. Germline-derived CDR1 and CDR2 are SNHLY and FYNNEI. CDR3 protein: CASRQGGQDAFF. For the CDR3, the DNA is TGTGCCAGCAGACAGGGGGGTCAGGACGCTTTCTTT.

V and J are TRBV7-3 and TRBJ2-5; the D gene is possibly TRBD2 (6 bases). The V and J ends lost 5 bases and 4 bases respectively, with 11 bases between them. Germline assignment: CDR1 SGHTA and CDR2 FQGTGA. CDR3 length equals 13 residues. The CDR3 bases are TGTGCCAGCAGCCCTCAGGGAGGAGAGACCCAGTACTTC. It translates to CASSPQGGETQYF.

The rearrangement uses TRBV5-6 and TRBJ1-4; no reliable D call. This CDR3 contains 16 residues. The germline V gene encodes CDR1 SGHDT and CDR2 YYEEEE. Trimming left V 0 bases short and J 3 bases short, with 12 bases between. Here the CDR3 reads CASSLAEADANEKLFF. The CDR3 DNA sequence: TGTGCCAGCAGCTTGGCGGAGGCAGACGCTAATGAAAAACTGTTTTTT.

The chain couples TRBV5-1 to TRBJ2-1, with TRBD2 matching 9 bases. The CDR3 sequence is 16 residues long. V shed 0 bases, J shed 3 bases, and the junction held 4 bases outside the gene matches. Germline V gene lookup returns CDR1 SGHRS and CDR2 YFSETQ. CDR3 protein: CASSLDRAGGYNEQFF. The CDR3 DNA is TGCGCCAGCAGCTTGGACCGAGCGGGGGGCTACAATGAGCAGTTCTTC. Based on the CDR3 plus reference TRBV5-1 and TRBJ2-1, the full variable domain is KAGVTQTPRYLIKTRGQQVTLSCSPISGHRSVSWYQQTPGQGLQFLFEYFSETQRNKGNFPGRFSGRQFSNSRSEMNVSTLELGDSALYLCASSLDRAGGYNEQFFGPGTRLTVL.

This sequence joins TRBV28 and TRBJ1-5; D is possibly TRBD1 (5 bases). V shed 6 bases and J shed 4 bases, with 16 bases lying between them. CDR1 MDHEN and CDR2 SYDVKM come from the germline V gene. There are 15 residues in the CDR3. The CDR3 spells CASRTPGILNQPQHF. The CDR3 coding sequence is TGTGCCAGCAGGACCCCAGGGATTTTAAATCAGCCCCAGCATTTT.

This clone was found once. The chain is built from TRBV7-2 and TRBJ2-6, with 7 positions matching TRBD1. CDR3 size: 17 residues. The J segment lost 2 bases and the V segment lost 5 bases, leaving 9 bases of the junction unmatched. Per germline, CDR1 SGHTA and CDR2 FQGNSA. The chain's CDR3 is CASSPPTGWPGANVLTF. The CDR3 DNA reads as TGTGCCAGCAGCCCCCCGACAGGGTGGCCTGGGGCCAACGTCCTGACTTTC.

The V gene is TRBV6-2 or TRBV6-3, the J gene TRBJ2-7; 7 nucleotides agree with TRBD1. This CDR3 has 11 residues. V lost 5 bases, J lost 6 bases, and 1 base stayed unmatched. Germline CDR1 reads MNHEY; CDR2 reads SVGEGT. The CDR3 sequence: CASSRDSEQYF. Here the CDR3 DNA reads TGTGCCAGCAGTCGGGACAGCGAGCAGTACTTC.

This clone was seen once. The chain joins TRBV3-1 (or the pseudogene TRBV3-2) to TRBJ2-7, with 14 bases aligning to TRBD2. CDR3 size: 16 residues. With V trimmed by 5 bases and J by 1 base, 4 bases remained unmatched. The germline V gene encodes CDR1 LGHDT and CDR2 YNNKEL (reference sequence). CDR3 bases: TGTGCCAGCAGCACACGGACTAGCGGGGGGTCCTACGAGCAGTACTTC. Translating gives CASSTRTSGGSYEQYF.

CDR3 sequence (DNA): TGTGCCAGCAGCCCCTGGGGGGGAACTGAAGCTTTCTTT. Its translation: CASSPWGGTEAFF. This chain links TRBV11-2 with TRBJ1-1, with D possibly being TRBD1 (5 bases). With 5 bases removed from V and 5 bases from J, the gap between germline ends came to 12 bases. This CDR3 is 13 amino acids long. Germline values: CDR1 SGHAT, CDR2 FQNNGV.

This rearrangement joins TRBV4-1 to TRBJ1-4; D is undetermined. Trimming pared 0 bases from V and 7 bases from J, leaving 15 bases between. Germline assignment: CDR1 MGHRA and CDR2 YSYEKL. The length of the CDR3 is 16 residues. CDR3 region: CASSQDGGFGSEKLFF. In nucleotides, the CDR3 is TGCGCCAGCAGCCAAGACGGAGGTTTCGGGAGTGAAAAACTGTTTTTT.

The rearrangement links TRBV19 to TRBJ2-7, with TRBD1 matching over 9 bases. Germline-derived CDR1 and CDR2 are LNHDA and SQIVND (reference sequence). The CDR3 runs to 15 residues. The J segment lost 4 bases and the V segment lost 1 base, leaving 5 bases of the junction unmatched. The DNA of the CDR3 is TGTGCCAGTAGTATAGGGACAGGGGAAGCGTACGAGCAGTACTTC. This gives the protein CASSIGTGEAYEQYF.

The chain recombines TRBV4-2 with TRBJ1-4, with TRBD1 identical over 7 bases. The CDR3 has 16 residues. V lost 0 bases to trimming and J lost 5 bases; unmatched junction nucleotides: 6. CDR1 and CDR2 (germline): LGHNA, YNFKEQ. For the CDR3, the DNA is TGTGCCAGCAGCCAAGATAGGGACAGCCAAAATGAAAAACTGTTTTTT. Amino acids: CASSQDRDSQNEKLFF.

The gene calls are TRBV6-1 and TRBJ1-2; TRBD1 matches 7 bases. Germline V lookup: CDR1 MNHNS, CDR2 SASEGT. The V and J ends lost 3 bases and 8 bases, in that order; junction bases with no gene match: 12. The CDR3 length is 15 residues. CDR3 bases: TGTGCCAGCAGTGAGGGGCAGGGGGGAAGCAGCGGCTACACCTTC. This encodes CASSEGQGGSSGYTF.